This T cell receptor (beta chain) was recorded in a study of cytomegalovirus exposure and HLA in healthy donors. Overall study results and limits: The study flagged 150 to 200 TCR beta chains as cytomegalovirus-associated. The tendency of first-cohort TCR clusters to co-occur in the 130 or so validation repertoires was identified by a subsequent analysis.

With respect to this clone: Its antigen is unidentified.

CDR3 length equals 15 residues. The V gene's germline CDR1 is LGHNA and CDR2 YNFKEQ. The ends were cut back, 1 base at V and 0 bases at J, with 8 bases in the middle. Some clones are missing from TCRdb's copy, which holds only in-frame ones; the method was immunoSEQ multiplex PCR. The table records 97,000 or so clones, 87% of them present only once. It was the approximately 110-subject validation cohort, separate from the 666-subject first cohort, to which the donors belonged. The chain recombines TRBV4-2 with TRBJ2-3; a possible D gene is TRBD2 (6 bases). Sequencing used PBMCs. The sequence was obtained from a woman aged 30 to 39 in good health and CMV-seronegative. The chain's CDR3 is CASSQGGLSTDTQYF. CDR3 nucleotides: TGTGCCAGCAGCCAAGGGGGACTTAGCACAGATACGCAGTATTTT.